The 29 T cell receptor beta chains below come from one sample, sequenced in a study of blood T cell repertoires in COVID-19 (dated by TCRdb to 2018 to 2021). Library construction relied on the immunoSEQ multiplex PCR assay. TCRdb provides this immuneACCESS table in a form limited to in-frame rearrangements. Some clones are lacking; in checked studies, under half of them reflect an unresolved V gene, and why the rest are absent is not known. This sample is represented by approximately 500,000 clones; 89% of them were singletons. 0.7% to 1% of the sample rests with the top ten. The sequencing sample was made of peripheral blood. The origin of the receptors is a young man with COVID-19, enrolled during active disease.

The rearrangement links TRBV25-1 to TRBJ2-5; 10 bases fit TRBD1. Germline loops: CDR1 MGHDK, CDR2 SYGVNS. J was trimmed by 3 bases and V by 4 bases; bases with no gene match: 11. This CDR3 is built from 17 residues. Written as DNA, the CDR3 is TGTGCCAGCAGTGCACCCCCGGGACAGGGGTCAAAAGAGACCCAGTACTTC. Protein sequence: CASSAPPGQGSKETQYF.

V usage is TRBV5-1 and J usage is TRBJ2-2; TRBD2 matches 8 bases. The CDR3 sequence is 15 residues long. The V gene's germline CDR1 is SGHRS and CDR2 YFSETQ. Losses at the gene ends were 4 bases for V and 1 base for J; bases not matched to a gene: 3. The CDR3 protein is CASSPGLGNTGELFF. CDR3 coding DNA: TGCGCCAGCAGCCCGGGACTAGGGAACACCGGGGAGCTGTTTTTT. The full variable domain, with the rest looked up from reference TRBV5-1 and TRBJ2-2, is KAGVTQTPRYLIKTRGQQVTLSCSPISGHRSVSWYQQTPGQGLQFLFEYFSETQRNKGNFPGRFSGRQFSNSRSEMNVSTLELGDSALYLCASSPGLGNTGELFFGEGSRLTVL.

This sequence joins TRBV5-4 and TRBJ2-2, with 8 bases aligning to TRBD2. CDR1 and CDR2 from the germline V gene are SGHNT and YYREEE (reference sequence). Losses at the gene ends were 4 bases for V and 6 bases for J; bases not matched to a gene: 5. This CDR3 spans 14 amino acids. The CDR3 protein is CASSAGTSPGELFF. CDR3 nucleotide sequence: TGTGCCAGCAGCGCGGGGACTAGTCCCGGGGAGCTGTTTTTT.

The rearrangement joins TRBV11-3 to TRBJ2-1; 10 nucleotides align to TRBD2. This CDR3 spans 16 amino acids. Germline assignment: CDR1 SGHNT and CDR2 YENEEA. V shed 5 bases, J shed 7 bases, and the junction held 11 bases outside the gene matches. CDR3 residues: CASSTGTSVFFNEQFF. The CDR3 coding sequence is TGTGCCAGCAGCACCGGGACTAGCGTATTCTTTAATGAGCAGTTCTTC.

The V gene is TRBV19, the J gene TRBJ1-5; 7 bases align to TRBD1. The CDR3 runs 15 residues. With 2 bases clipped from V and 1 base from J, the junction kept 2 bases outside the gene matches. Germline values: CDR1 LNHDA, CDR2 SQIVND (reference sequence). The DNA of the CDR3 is TGTGCCAGTAGTATAAGGGGGCAGAGCAATCAGCCCCAGCATTTT. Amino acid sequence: CASSIRGQSNQPQHF.

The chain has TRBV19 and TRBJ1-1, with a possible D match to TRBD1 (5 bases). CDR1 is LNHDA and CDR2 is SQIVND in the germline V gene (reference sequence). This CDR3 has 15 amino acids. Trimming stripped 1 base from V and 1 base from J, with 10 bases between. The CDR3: CASSIAQGGNTEAFF. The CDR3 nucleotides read TGTGCCAGTAGTATAGCGCAGGGAGGGAACACTGAAGCTTTCTTT.

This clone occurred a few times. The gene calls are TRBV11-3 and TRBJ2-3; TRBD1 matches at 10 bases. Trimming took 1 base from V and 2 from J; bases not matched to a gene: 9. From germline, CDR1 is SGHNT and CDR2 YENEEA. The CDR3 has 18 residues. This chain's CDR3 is CASSLVTLGTGDTDTQYF. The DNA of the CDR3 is TGTGCCAGCAGCTTAGTTACCCTCGGGACAGGGGACACAGATACGCAGTATTTT.

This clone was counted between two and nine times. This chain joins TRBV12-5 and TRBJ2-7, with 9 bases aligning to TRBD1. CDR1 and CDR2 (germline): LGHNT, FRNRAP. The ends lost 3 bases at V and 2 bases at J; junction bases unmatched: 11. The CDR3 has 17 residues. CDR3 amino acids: CASGFGADRGYTYEQYF. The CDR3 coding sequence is TGTGCTAGTGGTTTTGGAGCGGACAGGGGTTATACCTACGAGCAGTACTTC.

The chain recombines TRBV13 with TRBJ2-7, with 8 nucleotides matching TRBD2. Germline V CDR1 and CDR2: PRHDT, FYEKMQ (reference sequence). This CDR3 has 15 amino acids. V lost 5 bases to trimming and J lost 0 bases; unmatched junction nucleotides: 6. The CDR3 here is CASSLSGEASYEQYF. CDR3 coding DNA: TGTGCCAGCAGCCTTAGCGGGGAAGCCTCCTACGAGCAGTACTTC. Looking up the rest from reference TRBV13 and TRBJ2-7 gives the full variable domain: AAGVIQSPRHLIKEKRETATLKCYPIPRHDTVYWYQQGPGQDPQFLISFYEKMQSDKGSIPDRFSAQQFSDYHSELNMSSLELGDSALYFCASSLSGEASYEQYFGPGTRLTVT.

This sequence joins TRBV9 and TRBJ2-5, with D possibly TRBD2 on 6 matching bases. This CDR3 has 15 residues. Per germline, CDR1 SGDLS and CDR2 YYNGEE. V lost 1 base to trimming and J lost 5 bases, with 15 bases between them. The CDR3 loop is CASSVWGTPEETQYF. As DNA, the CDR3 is TGTGCCAGCAGCGTATGGGGGACTCCAGAGGAGACCCAGTACTTC.

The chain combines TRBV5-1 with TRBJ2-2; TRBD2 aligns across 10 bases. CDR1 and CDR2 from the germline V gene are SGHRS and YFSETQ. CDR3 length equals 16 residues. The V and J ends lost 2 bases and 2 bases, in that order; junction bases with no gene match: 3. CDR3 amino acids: CASSFIAGGNTGELFF. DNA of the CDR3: TGCGCCAGCAGCTTCATAGCGGGGGGCAACACCGGGGAGCTGTTTTTT.

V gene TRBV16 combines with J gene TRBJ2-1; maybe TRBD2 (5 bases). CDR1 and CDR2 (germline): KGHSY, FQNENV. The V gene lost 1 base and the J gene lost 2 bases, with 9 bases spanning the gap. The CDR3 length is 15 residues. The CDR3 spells CASSQLSGPYNEQFF. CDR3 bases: TGTGCCAGCAGCCAATTGAGCGGTCCCTACAATGAGCAGTTCTTC.

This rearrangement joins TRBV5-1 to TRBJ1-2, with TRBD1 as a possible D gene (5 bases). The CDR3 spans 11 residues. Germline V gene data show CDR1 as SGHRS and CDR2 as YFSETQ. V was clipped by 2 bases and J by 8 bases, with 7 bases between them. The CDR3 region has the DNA TGCGCCAGCAGCTTCGCAGGGGGCTACACCTTC. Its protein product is CASSFAGGYTF.

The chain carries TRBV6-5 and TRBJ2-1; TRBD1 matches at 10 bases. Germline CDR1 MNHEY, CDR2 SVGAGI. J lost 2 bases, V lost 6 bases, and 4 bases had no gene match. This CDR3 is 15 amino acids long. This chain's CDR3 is CASRPDRGAYNEQFF. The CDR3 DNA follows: TGTGCCAGCAGACCGGACAGGGGGGCCTACAATGAGCAGTTCTTC.

CDR3 bases: TGTGCCTCTAGGGAGGCGGACTCCTACAATGAGCAGTTCTTC. Amino acids: CASREADSYNEQFF. This chain links TRBV10-3 with TRBJ2-1, with TRBD2 as a possible D gene (6 bases). The germline CDR1 and CDR2 sequences are ENHRY and SYGVKD. Trimming pared 11 bases from V and 0 bases from J, leaving 14 bases between. The CDR3 sequence is 14 residues long.

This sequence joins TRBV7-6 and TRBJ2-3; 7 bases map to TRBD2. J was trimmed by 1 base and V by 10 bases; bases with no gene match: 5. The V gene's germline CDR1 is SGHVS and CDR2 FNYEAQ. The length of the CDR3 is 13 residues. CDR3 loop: CAILSGGTDTQYF. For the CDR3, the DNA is TGTGCCATCTTGAGCGGGGGCACAGATACGCAGTATTTT. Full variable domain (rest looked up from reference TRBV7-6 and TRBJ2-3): GAGVSQSPRYKVTKRGQDVALRCDPISGHVSLYWYRQALGQGPEFLTYFNYEAQQDKSGLPNDRFSAERPEGSISTLTIQRTEQRDSAMYRCAILSGGTDTQYFGPGTRLTVL.

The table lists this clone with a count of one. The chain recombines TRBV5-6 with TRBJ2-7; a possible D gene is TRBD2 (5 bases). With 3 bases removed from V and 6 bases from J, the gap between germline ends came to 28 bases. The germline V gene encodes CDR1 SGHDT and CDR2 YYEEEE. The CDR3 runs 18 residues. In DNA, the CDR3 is TGTGCCAGCAGCTCGGCGAGATTAAAGAGGGCGCTTGGAAGCGAGCAGTACTTC. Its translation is CASSSARLKRALGSEQYF.

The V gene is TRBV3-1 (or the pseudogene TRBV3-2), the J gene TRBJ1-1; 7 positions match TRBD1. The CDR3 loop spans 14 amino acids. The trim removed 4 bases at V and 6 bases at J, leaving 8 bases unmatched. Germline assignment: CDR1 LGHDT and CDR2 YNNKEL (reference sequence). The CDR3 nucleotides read TGTGCCAGCAGCCTGGGACAGAGTCATGCTGAAGCTTTCTTT. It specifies CASSLGQSHAEAFF.

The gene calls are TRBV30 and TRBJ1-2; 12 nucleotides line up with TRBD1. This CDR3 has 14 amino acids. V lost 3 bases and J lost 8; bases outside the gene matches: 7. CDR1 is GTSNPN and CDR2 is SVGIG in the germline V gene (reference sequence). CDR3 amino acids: CAWSRGQGAEGYTF. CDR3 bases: TGTGCCTGGAGCCGGGGACAGGGGGCCGAAGGCTACACCTTC.

CDR3 region: CSASRGTSGDQETQYF. The CDR3 DNA follows: TGCAGTGCTAGTCGGGGGACTAGCGGGGACCAAGAGACCCAGTACTTC. This chain uses TRBV20-1 with TRBJ2-5, with TRBD2 identical over 13 bases. The CDR3 contains 16 residues. CDR1 is DFQATT and CDR2 is SNEGSKA in the germline V gene (reference sequence). V shed 3 bases, J shed 0 bases, and the junction held 4 bases outside the gene matches.

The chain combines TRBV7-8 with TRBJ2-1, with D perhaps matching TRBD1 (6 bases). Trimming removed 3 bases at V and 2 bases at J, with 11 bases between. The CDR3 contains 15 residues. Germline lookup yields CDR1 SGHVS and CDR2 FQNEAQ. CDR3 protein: CASSFNQGPYNEQFF. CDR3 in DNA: TGTGCCAGCAGCTTCAATCAGGGGCCCTACAATGAGCAGTTCTTC.

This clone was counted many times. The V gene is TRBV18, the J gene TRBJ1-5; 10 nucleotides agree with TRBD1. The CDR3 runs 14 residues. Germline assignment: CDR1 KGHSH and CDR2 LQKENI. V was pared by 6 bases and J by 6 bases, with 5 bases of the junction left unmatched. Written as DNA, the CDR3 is TGTGCCAGCTCTCCTGGGACAGGGGTTCAGCCCCAGCATTTT. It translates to CASSPGTGVQPQHF. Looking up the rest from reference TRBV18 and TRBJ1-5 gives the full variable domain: NAGVMQNPRHLVRRRGQEARLRCSPMKGHSHVYWYRQLPEEGLKFMVYLQKENIIDESGMPKERFSAEFPKEGPSILRIQQVVRGDSAAYFCASSPGTGVQPQHFGDGTRLSIL.

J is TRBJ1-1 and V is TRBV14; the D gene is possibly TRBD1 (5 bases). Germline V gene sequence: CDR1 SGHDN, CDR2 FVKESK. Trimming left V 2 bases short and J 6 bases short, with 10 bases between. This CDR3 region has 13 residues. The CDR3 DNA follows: TGTGCCAGCAGCCAACCCGGGACTCCTGAAGCTTTCTTT. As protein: CASSQPGTPEAFF.

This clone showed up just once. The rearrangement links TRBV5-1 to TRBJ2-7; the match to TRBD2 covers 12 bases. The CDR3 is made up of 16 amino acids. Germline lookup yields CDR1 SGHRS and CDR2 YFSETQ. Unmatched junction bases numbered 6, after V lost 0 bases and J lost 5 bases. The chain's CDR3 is CASSLGTSGISNEQYF. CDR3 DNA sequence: TGCGCCAGCAGCTTGGGGACTAGCGGGATATCGAACGAGCAGTACTTC.

The CDR3 DNA reads as TGTGCCAGCAGTTTTGAGTCCCAAGAGACCCAGTACTTC. Protein sequence: CASSFESQETQYF. The V call is TRBV12-3 or TRBV12-4, the J call TRBJ2-5, with D hard to call. V gave up 3 bases and J gave up 1 base, with 6 bases separating them. The CDR3 has 13 amino acids.

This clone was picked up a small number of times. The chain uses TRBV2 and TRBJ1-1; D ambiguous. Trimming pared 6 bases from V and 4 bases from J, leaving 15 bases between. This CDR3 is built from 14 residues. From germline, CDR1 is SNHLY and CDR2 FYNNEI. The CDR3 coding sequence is TGTGCCAGCAGAAAGATCGTCGGTTTCACTGAAGCTTTCTTT. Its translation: CASRKIVGFTEAFF.

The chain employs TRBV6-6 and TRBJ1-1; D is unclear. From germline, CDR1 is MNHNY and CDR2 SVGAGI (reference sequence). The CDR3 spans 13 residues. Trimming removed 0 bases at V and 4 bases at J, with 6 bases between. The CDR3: CASSYSRFTEAFF. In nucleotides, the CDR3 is TGTGCCAGCAGTTACTCACGGTTCACTGAAGCTTTCTTT.

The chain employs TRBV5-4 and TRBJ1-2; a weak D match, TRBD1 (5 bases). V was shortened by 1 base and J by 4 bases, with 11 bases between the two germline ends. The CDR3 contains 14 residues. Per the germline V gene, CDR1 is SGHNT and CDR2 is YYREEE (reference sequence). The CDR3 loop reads CASSLIGQSYGYTF. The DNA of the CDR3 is TGTGCCAGCAGCTTGATCGGACAAAGCTATGGCTACACCTTC.

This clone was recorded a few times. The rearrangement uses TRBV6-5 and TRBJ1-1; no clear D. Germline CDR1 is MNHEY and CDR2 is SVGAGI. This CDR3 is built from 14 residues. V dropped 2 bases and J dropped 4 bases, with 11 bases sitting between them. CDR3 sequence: CASSYGRRVTEAFF. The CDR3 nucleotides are TGTGCCAGCAGTTACGGGAGACGGGTCACTGAAGCTTTCTTT.